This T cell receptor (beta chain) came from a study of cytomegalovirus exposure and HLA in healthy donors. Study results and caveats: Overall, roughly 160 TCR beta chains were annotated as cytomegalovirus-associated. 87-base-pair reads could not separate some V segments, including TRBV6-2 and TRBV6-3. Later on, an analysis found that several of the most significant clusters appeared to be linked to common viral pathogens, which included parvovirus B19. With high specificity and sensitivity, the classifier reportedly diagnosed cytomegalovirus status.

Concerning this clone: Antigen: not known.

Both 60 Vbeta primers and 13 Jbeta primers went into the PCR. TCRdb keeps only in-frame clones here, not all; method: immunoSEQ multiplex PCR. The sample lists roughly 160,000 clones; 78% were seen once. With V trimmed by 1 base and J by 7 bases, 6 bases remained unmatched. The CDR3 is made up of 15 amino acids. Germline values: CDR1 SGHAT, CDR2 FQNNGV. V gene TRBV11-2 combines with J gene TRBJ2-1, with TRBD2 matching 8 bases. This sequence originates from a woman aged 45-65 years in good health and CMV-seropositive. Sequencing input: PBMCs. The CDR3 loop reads CASSLVRGGMNEQFF. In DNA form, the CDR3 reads TGTGCCAGCAGCTTAGTACGGGGGGGCATGAATGAGCAGTTCTTC.